The T cell receptor beta chain described here comes from a study of brain metastases from non-small cell lung cancer. The CDR3 loop spans 15 amino acids. In germline, CDR1 is SGHVS, CDR2 FNYEAQ. The V end was cut by 0 bases, the J end by 1 base, with 9 bases between. This clone occurred a few times. Measured with immunoSEQ multiplex PCR; TCRdb has only the in-frame clones, and not every one. The sample carries thousands of clones, roughly 85% recorded once. The sample comprised tumor-adjacent normal tissue. This TCR derives from a donor aged 40 or older with non-small cell lung cancer. The chain couples TRBV7-6 to TRBJ1-1; no firm D call. DNA for the CDR3: TGTGCCAGCAGCTTAGCGCCCGACGGGAACACTGAAGCTTTCTTT. Its translation: CASSLAPDGNTEAFF.